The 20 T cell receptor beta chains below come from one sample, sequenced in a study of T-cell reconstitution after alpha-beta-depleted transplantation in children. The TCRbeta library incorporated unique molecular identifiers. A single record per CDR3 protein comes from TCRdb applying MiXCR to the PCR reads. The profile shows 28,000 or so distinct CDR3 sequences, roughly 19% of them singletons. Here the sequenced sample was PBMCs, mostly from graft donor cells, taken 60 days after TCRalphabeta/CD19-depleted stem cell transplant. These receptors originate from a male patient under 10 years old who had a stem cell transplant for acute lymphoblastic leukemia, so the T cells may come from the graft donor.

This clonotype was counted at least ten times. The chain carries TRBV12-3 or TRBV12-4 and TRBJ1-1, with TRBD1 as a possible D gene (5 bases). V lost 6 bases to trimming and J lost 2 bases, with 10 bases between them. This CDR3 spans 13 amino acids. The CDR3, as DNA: TGTGCCAGCAGCCTTGGACAAAACACTGAAGCTTTCTTT. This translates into CASSLGQNTEAFF.

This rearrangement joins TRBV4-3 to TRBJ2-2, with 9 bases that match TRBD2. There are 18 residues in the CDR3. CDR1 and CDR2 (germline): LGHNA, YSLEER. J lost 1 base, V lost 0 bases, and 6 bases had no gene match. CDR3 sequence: CASSQDSGAGGNTGELFF. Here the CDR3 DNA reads TGCGCCAGCAGCCAAGATTCAGGAGCGGGAGGGAACACCGGGGAGCTGTTTTTT.

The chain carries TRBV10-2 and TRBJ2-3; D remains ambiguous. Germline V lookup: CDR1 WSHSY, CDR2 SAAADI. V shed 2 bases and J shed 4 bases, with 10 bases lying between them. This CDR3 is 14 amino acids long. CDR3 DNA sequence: TGCGCCAGCAGTGAGCAGCTAGGCGCAGATACGCAGTATTTT. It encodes CASSEQLGADTQYF.

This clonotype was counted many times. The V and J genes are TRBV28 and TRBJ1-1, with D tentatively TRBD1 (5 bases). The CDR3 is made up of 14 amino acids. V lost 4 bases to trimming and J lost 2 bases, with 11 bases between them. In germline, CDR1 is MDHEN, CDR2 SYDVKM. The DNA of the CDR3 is TGTGCCAGCAGTTCCCCGACAGAAAACACTGAAGCTTTCTTT. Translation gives CASSSPTENTEAFF. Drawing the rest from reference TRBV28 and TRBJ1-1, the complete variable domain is DVKVTQSSRYLVKRTGEKVFLECVQDMDHENMFWYRQDPGLGLRLIYFSYDVKMKEKGDIPEGYSVSREKKERFSLILESASTNQTSMYLCASSSPTENTEAFFGQGTRLTVV.

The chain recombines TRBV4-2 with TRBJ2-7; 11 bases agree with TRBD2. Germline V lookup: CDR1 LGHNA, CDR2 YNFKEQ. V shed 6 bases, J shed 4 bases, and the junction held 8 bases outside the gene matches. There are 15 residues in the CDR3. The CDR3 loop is CASRHTGTSGYEQYF. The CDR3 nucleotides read TGTGCCAGCAGACATACCGGGACTAGCGGATACGAGCAGTACTTC.

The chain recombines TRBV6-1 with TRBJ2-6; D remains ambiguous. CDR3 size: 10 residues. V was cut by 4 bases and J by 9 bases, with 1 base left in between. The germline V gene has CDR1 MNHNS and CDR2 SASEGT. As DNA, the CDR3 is TGTGCCAGCAGTGGCAACGTCCTGACTTTC. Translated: CASSGNVLTF.

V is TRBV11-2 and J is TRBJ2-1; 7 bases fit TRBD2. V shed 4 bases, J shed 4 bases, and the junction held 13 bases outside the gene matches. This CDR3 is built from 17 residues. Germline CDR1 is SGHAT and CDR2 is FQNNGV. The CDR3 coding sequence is TGTGCCAGCAGCTCCTCACTAGCGCCGAACTTATACAATGAGCAGTTCTTC. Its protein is CASSSSLAPNLYNEQFF. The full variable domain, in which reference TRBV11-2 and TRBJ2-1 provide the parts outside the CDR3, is EAGVAQSPRYKIIEKRQSVAFWCNPISGHATLYWYQQILGQGPKLLIQFQNNGVVDDSQLPKDRFSAERLKGVDSTLKIQPAKLEDSAVYLCASSSSLAPNLYNEQFFGPGTRLTVL.

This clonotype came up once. The CDR3 bases are TGTGCCAGCAGCGGGGGAACTGAAGCTTTCTTT. Translation gives CASSGGTEAFF. The chain combines TRBV5-6 with TRBJ1-1; perhaps TRBD1 as D (5 bases). Trimming took 4 bases from V and 5 from J, leaving 6 bases between them. Germline CDR1 is SGHDT and CDR2 is YYEEEE. CDR3 length: 11 residues.

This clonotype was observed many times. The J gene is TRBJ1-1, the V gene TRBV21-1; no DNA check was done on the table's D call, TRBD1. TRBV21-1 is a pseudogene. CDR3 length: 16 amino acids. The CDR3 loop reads CASSNAERTGRTEAFF. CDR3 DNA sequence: TGTGCCAGCAGCAATGCCGAGCGGACAGGGAGGACTGAAGCTTTCTTT.

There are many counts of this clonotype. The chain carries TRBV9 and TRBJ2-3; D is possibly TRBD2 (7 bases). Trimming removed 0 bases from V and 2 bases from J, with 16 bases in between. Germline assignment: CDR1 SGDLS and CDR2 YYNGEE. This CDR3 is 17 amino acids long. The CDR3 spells CASSVALGGANTDTQYF. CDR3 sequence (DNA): TGTGCCAGCAGCGTAGCTCTGGGGGGGGCCAACACAGATACGCAGTATTTT. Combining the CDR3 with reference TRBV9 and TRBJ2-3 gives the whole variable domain DSGVTQTPKHLITATGQRVTLRCSPRSGDLSVYWYQQSLDQGLQFLIQYYNGEERAKGNILERFSAQQFPDLHSELNLSSLELGDSALYFCASSVALGGANTDTQYFGPGTRLTVL.

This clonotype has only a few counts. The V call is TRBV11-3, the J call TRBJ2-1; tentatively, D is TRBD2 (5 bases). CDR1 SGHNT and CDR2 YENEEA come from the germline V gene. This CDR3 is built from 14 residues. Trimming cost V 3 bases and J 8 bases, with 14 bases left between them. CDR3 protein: CASSFFEGRDEQFF. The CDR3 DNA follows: TGTGCCAGCAGCTTTTTCGAGGGCCGGGATGAGCAGTTCTTC.

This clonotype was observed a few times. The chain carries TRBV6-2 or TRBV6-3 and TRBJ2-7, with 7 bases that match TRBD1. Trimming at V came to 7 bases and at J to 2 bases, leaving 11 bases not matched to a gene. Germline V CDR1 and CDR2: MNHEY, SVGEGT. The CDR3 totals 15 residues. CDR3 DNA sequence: TGTGCCAGCACCCAGACCACAGGGGCGGCCTACGAGCAGTACTTC. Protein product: CASTQTTGAAYEQYF.

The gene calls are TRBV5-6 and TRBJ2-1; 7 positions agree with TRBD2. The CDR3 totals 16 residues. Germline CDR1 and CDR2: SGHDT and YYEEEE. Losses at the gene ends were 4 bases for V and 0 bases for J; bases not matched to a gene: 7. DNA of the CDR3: TGTGCCAGCAGCGAGCGGGGCTTGAGCTCCTACAATGAGCAGTTCTTC. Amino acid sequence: CASSERGLSSYNEQFF. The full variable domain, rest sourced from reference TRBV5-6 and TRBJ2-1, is DAGVTQSPTHLIKTRGQQVTLRCSPKSGHDTVSWYQQALGQGPQFIFQYYEEEERQRGNFPDRFSGHQFPNYSSELNVNALLLGDSALYLCASSERGLSSYNEQFFGPGTRLTVL.

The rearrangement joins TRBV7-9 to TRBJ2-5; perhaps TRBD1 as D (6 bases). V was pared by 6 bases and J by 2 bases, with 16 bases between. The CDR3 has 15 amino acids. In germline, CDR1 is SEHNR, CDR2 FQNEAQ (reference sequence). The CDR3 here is CASRSSGTTQETQYF. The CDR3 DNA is TGTGCCAGCAGGTCCTCCGGGACAACACAAGAGACCCAGTACTTC.

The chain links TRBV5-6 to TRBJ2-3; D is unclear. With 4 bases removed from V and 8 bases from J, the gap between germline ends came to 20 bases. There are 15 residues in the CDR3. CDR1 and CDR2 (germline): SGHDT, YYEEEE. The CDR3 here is CASSPAGKGPGTQYF. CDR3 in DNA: TGTGCCAGCAGCCCCGCCGGAAAGGGCCCTGGTACGCAGTATTTT.

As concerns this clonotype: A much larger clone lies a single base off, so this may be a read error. The CDR3: CASSLDGDSQPRHF. In nucleotides, the CDR3 is TGTGCCAGCAGCTTGGATGGGGATAGTCAGCCCCGGCATTTT. This chain links TRBV5-6 with TRBJ1-5; D not certain. Germline CDR1 is SGHDT and CDR2 is YYEEEE. This CDR3 has 14 residues.

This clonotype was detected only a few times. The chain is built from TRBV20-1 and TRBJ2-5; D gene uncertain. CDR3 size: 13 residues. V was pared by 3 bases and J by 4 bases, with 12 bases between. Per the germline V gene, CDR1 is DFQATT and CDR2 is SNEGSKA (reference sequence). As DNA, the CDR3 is TGCAGTGCTAGGGGCCCCTTTGCAGAGACCCAGTACTTC. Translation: CSARGPFAETQYF.

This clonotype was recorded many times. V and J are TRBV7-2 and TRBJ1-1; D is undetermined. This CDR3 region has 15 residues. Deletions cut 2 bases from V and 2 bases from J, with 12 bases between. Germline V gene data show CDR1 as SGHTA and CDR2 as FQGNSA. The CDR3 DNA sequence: TGTGCCAGCAGCTTAAGGGTGCTGGTTAACACTGAAGCTTTCTTT. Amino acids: CASSLRVLVNTEAFF.

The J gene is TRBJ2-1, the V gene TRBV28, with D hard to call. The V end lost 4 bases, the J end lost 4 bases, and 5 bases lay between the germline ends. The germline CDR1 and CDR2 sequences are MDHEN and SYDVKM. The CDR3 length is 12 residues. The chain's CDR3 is CASSSTYNEQFF. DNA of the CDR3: TGTGCCAGCAGTTCAACGTACAATGAGCAGTTCTTC.

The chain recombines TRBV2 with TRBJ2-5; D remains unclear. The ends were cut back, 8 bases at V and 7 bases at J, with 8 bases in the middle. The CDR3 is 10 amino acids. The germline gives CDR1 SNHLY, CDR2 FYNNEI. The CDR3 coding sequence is TGTGCCAGCGGGGTGGGGACCCAGTACTTC. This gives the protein CASGVGTQYF.